This T cell receptor beta chain was identified during a study of OX40 agonist ivuxolimab in advanced cancers. CDR1 is MDHEN and CDR2 is SYDVKM in the germline V gene. The V end was cut by 4 bases, the J end by 4 bases, with 5 bases between. The CDR3 totals 11 residues. The method was immunoSEQ multiplex PCR; TCRdb's version includes in-frame clones alone and lacks a portion of them. The sample shows some 100,000 clones, over 75% of them seen only once. V and J are TRBV28 and TRBJ2-7; D not certain. The source was CD4+ or CD8+ T cells sorted from blood, collected in a trial of the OX40 agonist ivuxolimab. The sequence derives from an adult with an advanced solid tumor such as melanoma, head and neck, liver or kidney cancer. CDR3 sequence (DNA): TGTGCCAGCAGTTCATTATACGAGCAGTACTTC. Translated: CASSSLYEQYF.